The 28 T cell receptor beta chains below were found in one sample sequenced in a study of T cell changes during pregnancy in multiple sclerosis. Method: immunoSEQ multiplex PCR; TCRdb's copy keeps in-frame clones and lacks some. The table records approximately 97,000 clones, 90% of them present only once. This specimen was peripheral blood, taken in the second trimester of pregnancy. These receptors were taken from a female donor in good health, enrolled as a control in a pregnancy study.

J is TRBJ1-1 and V is TRBV6-6; tentatively, D is TRBD1 (5 bases). Trimming took 5 bases from V and 0 from J, leaving 10 bases between them. The V gene's germline CDR1 is MNHNY and CDR2 SVGAGI (reference sequence). The CDR3 is 14 residues long. The CDR3 coding sequence is TGTGCCAGCAGTCCGACAGAGATGAACACTGAAGCTTTCTTT. Translating gives CASSPTEMNTEAFF.

The J gene is TRBJ1-1, the V gene TRBV5-4; 7 bases map to TRBD1. Trimming removed 0 bases from V and 7 bases from J; junction bases left unmatched: 6. The CDR3 covers 14 residues. CDR1 SGHNT and CDR2 YYREEE come from the germline V gene (reference sequence). The CDR3 DNA reads as TGTGCCAGCAGCTTGGGGACAGGATATATTGAAGCTTTCTTT. This encodes CASSLGTGYIEAFF. The whole variable domain, filled in from reference TRBV5-4 and TRBJ1-1, reads ETGVTQSPTHLIKTRGQQVTLRCSSQSGHNTVSWYQQALGQGPQFIFQYYREEENGRGNFPPRFSGLQFPNYSSELNVNALELDDSALYLCASSLGTGYIEAFFGQGTRLTVV.

V usage is TRBV6-1 and J usage is TRBJ1-2; D is possibly TRBD1 (5 bases). The CDR3 runs to 14 residues. Trimming stripped 6 bases from V and 7 bases from J, with 18 bases between. Per the germline V gene, CDR1 is MNHNS and CDR2 is SASEGT. CDR3 sequence reads: CASRQDSGPFGYTF. For the CDR3, the DNA is TGTGCCAGCAGACAAGACAGCGGGCCTTTTGGCTACACCTTC.

The J gene is TRBJ2-7, the V gene TRBV2; 8 bases agree with TRBD2. J was trimmed by 2 bases and V by 5 bases; bases with no gene match: 5. Germline CDR1 is SNHLY and CDR2 is FYNNEI. The length of the CDR3 is 14 residues. The DNA of the CDR3 is TGTGCCAGCAGTAGACTAGCGAACGCCTACGAGCAGTACTTC. It is translated as CASSRLANAYEQYF.

This chain uses TRBV6-5 with TRBJ2-1; TRBD2 aligns across 13 bases. J was trimmed by 8 bases and V by 6 bases; bases with no gene match: 7. Germline-derived CDR1 and CDR2 are MNHEY and SVGAGI. This CDR3 contains 15 residues. Here the CDR3 reads CASRDTSGGAHEQFF. The CDR3 coding sequence is TGTGCCAGCAGGGATACTAGCGGGGGGGCACATGAGCAGTTCTTC.

This clone was seen more than once but under ten times. The V gene is TRBV28, the J gene TRBJ1-5; 10 bases agree with TRBD1. Looked up from germline, CDR1 is MDHEN and CDR2 is SYDVKM. The CDR3 extends over 16 amino acids. The V segment lost 3 bases and the J segment 2 bases; nucleotides outside the gene matches: 4. The CDR3: CASSLLGTGGNQPQHF. CDR3 nucleotides: TGTGCCAGCAGTTTGTTGGGGACAGGGGGCAATCAGCCCCAGCATTTT.

This chain links TRBV28 with TRBJ1-2, with TRBD1 as a possible D gene (6 bases). The germline V and J ends were trimmed by 1 base and 3 bases, with 9 bases remaining between them. There are 14 residues in the CDR3. Germline V gene data show CDR1 as MDHEN and CDR2 as SYDVKM. CDR3 loop: CASSLYRADYGYTF. The CDR3 DNA reads TGTGCCAGCAGTTTATACAGGGCCGACTATGGCTACACCTTC.

The genes are TRBV5-6 and TRBJ1-2; TRBD1 matches 7 bases. J was trimmed by 3 bases and V by 5 bases; bases with no gene match: 7. CDR3 length: 14 amino acids. Germline V CDR1 and CDR2: SGHDT, YYEEEE. CDR3 DNA: TGTGCCAGCAGTTACCTCGACAGGGACTATGGCTACACCTTC. This translates into CASSYLDRDYGYTF.

The chain recombines TRBV7-2 with TRBJ1-5; D may be TRBD1 (5 bases). CDR1 and CDR2 from the germline V gene are SGHTA and FQGNSA. V lost 5 bases, J lost 5 bases, and 13 bases lay in between. CDR3 length: 14 amino acids. The CDR3 reads CASSTRRGDQPQHF. Written as DNA, the CDR3 is TGTGCCAGCAGCACGAGACGGGGGGATCAGCCCCAGCATTTT.

J is TRBJ2-7 and V is TRBV7-9; D perhaps matches TRBD1 (6 bases). Germline CDR1 reads SEHNR; CDR2 reads FQNEAQ (reference sequence). The CDR3 is 15 residues long. Trimming took 3 bases from V and 5 from J, leaving 17 bases between them. CDR3 DNA sequence: TGTGCCAGCAGCTTGTACCGGGACAAAGGGAACGAGCAGTACTTC. The encoded protein is CASSLYRDKGNEQYF.

This chain uses TRBV30 with TRBJ2-1; D uncertain. Germline-derived CDR1 and CDR2 are GTSNPN and SVGIG (reference sequence). With 0 bases removed from V and 2 bases from J, the gap between germline ends came to 11 bases. The CDR3 loop spans 15 amino acids. CDR3 coding DNA: TGTGCCTGGAGTGTACCCGGAGTACCCTACAATGAGCAGTTCTTC. Translation gives CAWSVPGVPYNEQFF.

The V gene is TRBV30, the J gene TRBJ1-3; D unclear. Looked up from germline, CDR1 is GTSNPN and CDR2 is SVGIG (reference sequence). This CDR3 is 14 amino acids long. V lost 3 bases to trimming and J lost 8 bases, with 17 bases between them. The CDR3 DNA reads as TGTGCCTGGAGCCCTTCGGGGTTGAGGCACACCATATATTTT. It specifies CAWSPSGLRHTIYF.

The chain recombines TRBV28 with TRBJ2-5; 14 bases are shared with TRBD2. V lost 5 bases and J lost 5; bases outside the gene matches: 10. From germline, CDR1 is MDHEN and CDR2 SYDVKM. CDR3 length: 17 amino acids. CDR3 coding DNA: TGTGCCAGCAGTCTACCGACTAGCGGGAGGGAGATGGAGACCCAGTACTTC. Translation gives CASSLPTSGREMETQYF.

The chain carries TRBV6-6 and TRBJ1-5; D is unresolved. The CDR3 has 15 amino acids. V was trimmed by 6 bases and J by 3 bases, leaving 15 bases between them. CDR1 MNHNY and CDR2 SVGAGI come from the germline V gene (reference sequence). CDR3 protein: CASSDVRAINQPQHF. CDR3 coding DNA: TGTGCCAGCAGCGACGTGAGGGCAATCAATCAGCCCCAGCATTTT.

The J gene is TRBJ2-7, the V gene TRBV28; 9 bases line up with TRBD1. In germline, CDR1 is MDHEN, CDR2 SYDVKM. Germline trimming cut 1 base from V and 5 bases from J; bases unmatched to any gene: 6. The CDR3 is made up of 15 amino acids. CDR3 residues: CASSLLGQGTHEQYF. CDR3 DNA: TGTGCCAGCAGTTTATTAGGACAGGGGACCCACGAGCAGTACTTC. The variable domain in full, completed from reference TRBV28 and TRBJ2-7, reads DVKVTQSSRYLVKRTGEKVFLECVQDMDHENMFWYRQDPGLGLRLIYFSYDVKMKEKGDIPEGYSVSREKKERFSLILESASTNQTSMYLCASSLLGQGTHEQYFGPGTRLTVT.

This clone was detected only a few times. The chain carries TRBV5-1 and TRBJ1-1, with D possibly TRBD1 on 6 matching bases. Germline V lookup: CDR1 SGHRS, CDR2 YFSETQ. The CDR3 covers 15 residues. Trimming shortened V by 0 bases and J by 6 bases, and 15 bases separated the two germline ends. The CDR3 sequence: CASSLGTGTTPEAFF. CDR3 DNA: TGCGCCAGCAGCTTGGGCACAGGGACCACCCCTGAAGCTTTCTTT.

CDR3: CASTLDREAFEQYF. For the CDR3, the DNA is TGTGCCAGCACCCTGGACAGGGAGGCCTTCGAGCAGTACTTC. V is TRBV6-1 and J is TRBJ2-7, with 8 bases fitting TRBD1. This CDR3 spans 14 amino acids. Germline values: CDR1 MNHNS, CDR2 SASEGT. V gave up 7 bases and J gave up 6 bases; unmatched junction bases: 11.

The chain couples TRBV11-2 to TRBJ1-1; the match to TRBD1 covers 8 bases. V trimming: 1 base; J trimming: 7 bases; junction bases outside the gene matches: 5. Germline V gives CDR1 SGHAT, CDR2 FQNNGV. The CDR3 extends over 14 amino acids. This CDR3 reads CASSLVSGQGEAFF. The CDR3, as DNA: TGTGCCAGCAGCTTAGTTTCAGGACAGGGTGAAGCTTTCTTT.

CDR3 in amino acids: CAISALAADNEQFF. CDR3 nucleotides: TGTGCCATCAGTGCACTAGCGGCCGACAATGAGCAGTTCTTC. The chain links TRBV10-3 to TRBJ2-1; 8 nucleotides line up with TRBD2. The CDR3 length is 14 residues. Trimming took 4 bases from V and 5 from J; bases not matched to a gene: 4. Germline V gene sequence: CDR1 ENHRY, CDR2 SYGVKD.

CDR3 DNA: TGCGCCAGCAGACATTATTCCGGGACAGGGAGTCGTGGTGAGCAGTTCTTC. Its protein product is CASRHYSGTGSRGEQFF. The chain has TRBV5-1 and TRBJ2-1, with 9 nucleotides matching TRBD1. There are 17 residues in the CDR3. Germline-derived CDR1 and CDR2 are SGHRS and YFSETQ. V lost 5 bases to trimming and J lost 9 bases; unmatched junction nucleotides: 18.

The V gene is TRBV9, the J gene TRBJ2-2; 7 positions match TRBD1. From germline, CDR1 is SGDLS and CDR2 YYNGEE. The CDR3 covers 15 residues. Trimming removed 2 bases from V and 2 bases from J; junction bases left unmatched: 3. CDR3 coding DNA: TGTGCCAGCAGCGTCCGGACAGGAAACACCGGGGAGCTGTTTTTT. Amino acids: CASSVRTGNTGELFF.

This clone occurred a few times. The chain uses TRBV6-1 and TRBJ1-6, with D maybe TRBD1 (5 bases). Trimming pared 4 bases from V and 10 bases from J, leaving 11 bases between. Germline CDR1 MNHNS, CDR2 SASEGT. The CDR3 contains 13 residues. The CDR3 DNA sequence: TGTGCCAGCAGTGGGGGGGAGAGATCACCCCTCCACTTT. Protein product: CASSGGERSPLHF.

This clone was found a few times. V is TRBV5-6 and J is TRBJ1-6, with D maybe TRBD1 (5 bases). From germline, CDR1 is SGHDT and CDR2 YYEEEE. Trimming took 4 bases from V and 4 from J, leaving 12 bases between them. CDR3 length: 15 amino acids. CDR3 sequence reads: CASSDVQGYNSPLHF. The CDR3 nucleotides read TGTGCCAGCAGCGACGTGCAGGGATATAATTCACCCCTCCACTTT.

DNA of the CDR3: TGTGCCAGCAGCCAGGCGGGAAAGTCCCACGAGCAGTACTTC. Protein product: CASSQAGKSHEQYF. The chain links TRBV9 to TRBJ2-7, with TRBD2 as a possible D gene (6 bases). The V end was cut by 4 bases, the J end by 5 bases, with 16 bases between. Germline CDR1 reads SGDLS; CDR2 reads YYNGEE. The CDR3 totals 14 residues.

This chain connects TRBV5-1 to TRBJ1-2; possible D gene TRBD1, 5 bases. CDR3 length: 14 residues. Trimming cost V 4 bases and J 2 bases, with 12 bases left between them. Looked up from germline, CDR1 is SGHRS and CDR2 is YFSETQ. CDR3 protein: CASSPGGGNYGYTF. CDR3 bases: TGCGCCAGCAGCCCCGGGGGGGGGAACTATGGCTACACCTTC.

The CDR3 DNA reads TGTGCCAGCAGCCCGGGATTCGGACAGGCAGATACGCAGTATTTT. Translated: CASSPGFGQADTQYF. This chain joins TRBV7-9 and TRBJ2-3, with TRBD1 matching over 7 bases. This CDR3 spans 15 amino acids. Trimming at V came to 5 bases and at J to 4 bases, leaving 9 bases not matched to a gene. CDR1 and CDR2 (germline): SEHNR, FQNEAQ (reference sequence).

The J gene is TRBJ1-4, the V gene TRBV28; TRBD1 is a possible D gene (6 bases). This CDR3 contains 15 residues. CDR1 and CDR2 from the germline V gene are MDHEN and SYDVKM. V was trimmed by 3 bases and J by 8 bases, leaving 16 bases between them. The CDR3 region is CASSFQGGRYEKLFF. The CDR3 DNA reads as TGTGCCAGCAGTTTCCAAGGGGGACGGTACGAAAAACTGTTTTTT.

The V call is TRBV5-1, the J call TRBJ1-3; D call uncertain. V was shortened by 3 bases and J by 4 bases, with 11 bases between the two germline ends. This CDR3 is 14 amino acids long. Germline lookup yields CDR1 SGHRS and CDR2 YFSETQ. CDR3 sequence reads: CASSSHGEGNTIYF. The CDR3 DNA reads as TGCGCCAGCAGCTCCCACGGAGAAGGAAACACCATATATTTT.